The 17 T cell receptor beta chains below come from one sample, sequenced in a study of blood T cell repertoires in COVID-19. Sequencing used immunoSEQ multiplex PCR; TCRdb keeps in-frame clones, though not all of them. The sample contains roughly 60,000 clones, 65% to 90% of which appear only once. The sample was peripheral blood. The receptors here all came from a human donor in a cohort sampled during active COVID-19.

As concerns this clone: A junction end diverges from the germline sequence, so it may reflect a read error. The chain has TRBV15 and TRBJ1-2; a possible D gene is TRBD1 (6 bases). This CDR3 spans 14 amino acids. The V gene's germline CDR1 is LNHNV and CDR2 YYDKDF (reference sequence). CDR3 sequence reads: CATSRGGPVYDYTF. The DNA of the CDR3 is TGTGCCACCAGCAGGGGGGGGCCGGTCTATGACTACACCTTC.

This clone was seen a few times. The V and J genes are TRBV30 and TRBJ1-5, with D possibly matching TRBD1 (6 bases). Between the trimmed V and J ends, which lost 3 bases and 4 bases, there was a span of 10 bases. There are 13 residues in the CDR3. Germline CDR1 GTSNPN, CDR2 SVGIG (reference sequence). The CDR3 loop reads CAWSGQLNQPQHF. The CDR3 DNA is TGTGCCTGGAGCGGACAGCTGAATCAGCCCCAGCATTTT.

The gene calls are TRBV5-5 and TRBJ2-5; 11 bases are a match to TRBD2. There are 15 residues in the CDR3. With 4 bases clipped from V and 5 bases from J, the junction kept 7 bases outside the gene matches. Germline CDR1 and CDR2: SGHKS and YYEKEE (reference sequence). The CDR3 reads CASSPNVAGGETQYF. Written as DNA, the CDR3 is TGTGCCAGCAGCCCCAACGTAGCGGGAGGGGAGACCCAGTACTTC. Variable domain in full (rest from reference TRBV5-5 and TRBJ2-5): DAGVTQSPTHLIKTRGQQVTLRCSPISGHKSVSWYQQVLGQGPQFIFQYYEKEERGRGNFPDRFSARQFPNYSSELNVNALLLGDSALYLCASSPNVAGGETQYFGPGTRLLVL.

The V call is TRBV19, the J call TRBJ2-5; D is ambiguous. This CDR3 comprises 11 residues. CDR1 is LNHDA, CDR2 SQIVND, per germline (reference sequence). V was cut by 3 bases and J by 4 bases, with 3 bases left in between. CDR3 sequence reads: CASSIRETQYF. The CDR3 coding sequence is TGTGCCAGTAGTATCCGAGAGACCCAGTACTTC.

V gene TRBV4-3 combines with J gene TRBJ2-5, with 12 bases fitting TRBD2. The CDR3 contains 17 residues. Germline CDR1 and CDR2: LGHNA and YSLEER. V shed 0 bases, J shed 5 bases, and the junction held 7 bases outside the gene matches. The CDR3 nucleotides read TGCGCCAGCAGCCAAGATTCTGGACTAGCGGGACGCGAGACCCAGTACTTC. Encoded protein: CASSQDSGLAGRETQYF.

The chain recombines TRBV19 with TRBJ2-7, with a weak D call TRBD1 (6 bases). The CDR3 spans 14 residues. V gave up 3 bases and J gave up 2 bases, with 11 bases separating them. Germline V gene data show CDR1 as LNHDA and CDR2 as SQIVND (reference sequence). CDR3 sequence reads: CASSIEDSTYEQYF. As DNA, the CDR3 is TGTGCCAGTAGTATCGAGGACAGTACCTACGAGCAGTACTTC.

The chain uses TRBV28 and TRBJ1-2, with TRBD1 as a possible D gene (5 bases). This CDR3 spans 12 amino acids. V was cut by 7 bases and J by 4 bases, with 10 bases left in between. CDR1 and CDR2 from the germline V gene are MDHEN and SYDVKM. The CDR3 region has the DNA TGTGCCAGCACCCCCGACAGCTATGGCTACACCTTC. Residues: CASTPDSYGYTF.

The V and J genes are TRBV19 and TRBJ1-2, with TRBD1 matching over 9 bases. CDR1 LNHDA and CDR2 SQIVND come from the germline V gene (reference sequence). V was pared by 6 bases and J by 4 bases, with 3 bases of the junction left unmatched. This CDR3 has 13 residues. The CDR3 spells CASSTGGVYGYTF. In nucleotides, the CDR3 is TGTGCCAGTAGCACAGGGGGCGTCTATGGCTACACCTTC.

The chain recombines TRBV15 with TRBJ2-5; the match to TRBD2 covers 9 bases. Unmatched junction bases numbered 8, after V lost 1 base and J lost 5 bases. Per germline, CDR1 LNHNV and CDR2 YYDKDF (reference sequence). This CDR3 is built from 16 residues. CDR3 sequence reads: CATSRGVAGVMETQYF. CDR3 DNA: TGTGCCACCAGCAGAGGAGTAGCGGGGGTTATGGAGACCCAGTACTTC. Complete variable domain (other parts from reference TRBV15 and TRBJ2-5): DAMVIQNPRYQVTQFGKPVTLSCSQTLNHNVMYWYQQKSSQAPKLLFHYYDKDFNNEADTPDNFQSRRPNTSFCFLDIRSPGLGDTAMYLCATSRGVAGVMETQYFGPGTRLLVL.

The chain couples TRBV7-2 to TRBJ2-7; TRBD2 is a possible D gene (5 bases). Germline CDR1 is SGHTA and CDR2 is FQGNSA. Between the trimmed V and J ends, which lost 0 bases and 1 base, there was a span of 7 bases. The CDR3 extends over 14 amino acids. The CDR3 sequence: CASSLAWTSYEQYF. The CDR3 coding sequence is TGTGCCAGCAGCTTAGCGTGGACTTCCTACGAGCAGTACTTC.

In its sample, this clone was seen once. The CDR3, as DNA: TGTGCCAGCAGCTTAGGACATAACAATGAGCAGTTCTTC. Translation: CASSLGHNNEQFF. V and J are TRBV7-3 and TRBJ2-1; tentatively, D is TRBD1 (5 bases). The CDR3 has 13 residues. Germline V gene data show CDR1 as SGHTA and CDR2 as FQGTGA. V was shortened by 2 bases and J by 5 bases, with 7 bases between the two germline ends.

The CDR3 here is CADSGGLAGGGTQYF. The DNA of the CDR3 is TGTGCCGACTCGGGGGGACTAGCGGGAGGAGGTACGCAGTATTTT. The genes are TRBV2 and TRBJ2-3; TRBD2 matches at 15 bases. CDR3 length: 15 amino acids. CDR1 is SNHLY and CDR2 is FYNNEI in the germline V gene. With 11 bases clipped from V and 8 bases from J, the junction kept 11 bases outside the gene matches.

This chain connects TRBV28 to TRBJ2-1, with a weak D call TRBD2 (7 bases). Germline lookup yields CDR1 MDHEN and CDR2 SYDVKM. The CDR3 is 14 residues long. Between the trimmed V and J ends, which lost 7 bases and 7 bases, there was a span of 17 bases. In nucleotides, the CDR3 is TGTGCCAGCACCCTAGGGGGGGAGTTGAATGAGCAGTTCTTC. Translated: CASTLGGELNEQFF.

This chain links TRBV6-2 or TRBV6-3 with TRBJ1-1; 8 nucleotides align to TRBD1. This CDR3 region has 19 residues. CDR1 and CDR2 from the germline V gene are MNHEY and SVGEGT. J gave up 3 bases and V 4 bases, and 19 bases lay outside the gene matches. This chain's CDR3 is CASSSTRTGSVPLYTEAFF. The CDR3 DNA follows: TGTGCCAGCAGTTCGACTCGGACAGGGTCCGTTCCTCTGTACACTGAAGCTTTCTTT.

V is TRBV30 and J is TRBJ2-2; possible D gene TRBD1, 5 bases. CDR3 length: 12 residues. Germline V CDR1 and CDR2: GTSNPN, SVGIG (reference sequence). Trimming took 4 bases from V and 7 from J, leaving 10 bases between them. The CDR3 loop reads CAWTGNGGELFF. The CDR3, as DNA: TGTGCCTGGACAGGGAACGGCGGGGAGCTGTTTTTT.

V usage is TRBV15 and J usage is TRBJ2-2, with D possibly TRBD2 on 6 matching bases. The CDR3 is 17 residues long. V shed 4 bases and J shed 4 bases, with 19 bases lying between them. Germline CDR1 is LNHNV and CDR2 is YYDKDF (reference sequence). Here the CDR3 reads CATSTSRIGSPTGELFF. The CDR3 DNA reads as TGTGCCACCAGCACCTCGAGGATCGGGAGTCCCACCGGGGAGCTGTTTTTT.

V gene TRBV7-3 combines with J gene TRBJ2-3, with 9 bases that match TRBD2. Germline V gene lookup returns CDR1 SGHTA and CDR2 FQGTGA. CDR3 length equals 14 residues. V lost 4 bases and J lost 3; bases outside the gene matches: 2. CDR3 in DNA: TGTGCCAGCAGCTCGACTAGCGGAACAGATACGCAGTATTTT. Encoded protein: CASSSTSGTDTQYF.